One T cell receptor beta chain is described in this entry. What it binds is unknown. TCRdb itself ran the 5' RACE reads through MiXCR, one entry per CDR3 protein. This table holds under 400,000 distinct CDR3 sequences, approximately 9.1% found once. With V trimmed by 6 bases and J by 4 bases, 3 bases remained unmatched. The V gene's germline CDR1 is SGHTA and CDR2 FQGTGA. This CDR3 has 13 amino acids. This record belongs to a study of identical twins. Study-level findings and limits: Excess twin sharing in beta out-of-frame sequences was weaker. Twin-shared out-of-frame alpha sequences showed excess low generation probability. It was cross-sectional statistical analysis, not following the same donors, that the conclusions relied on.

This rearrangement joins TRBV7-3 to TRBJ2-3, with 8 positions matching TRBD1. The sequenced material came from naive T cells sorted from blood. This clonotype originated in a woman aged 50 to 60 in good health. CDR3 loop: CASSRQGSDTQYF. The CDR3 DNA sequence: TGTGCCAGCAGTCGACAGGGGTCAGATACGCAGTATTTT.